These 26 T cell receptor beta chains were sequenced from one sample in a study of control samples from healthy donors and cancer patients. The table came from immunoSEQ multiplex PCR; TCRdb's copy has only in-frame clones and leaves some out. The sample contains 130,000 or so clones, approximately 89% of which appear only once. The sequencing sample was made of PBMCs. These receptors came from a middle-aged man with head and neck cancer.

This rearrangement joins TRBV6-1 to TRBJ2-1; 8 nucleotides agree with TRBD2. Trimming at V came to 3 bases and at J to 4 bases, leaving 11 bases not matched to a gene. In germline, CDR1 is MNHNS, CDR2 SASEGT. This CDR3 is built from 17 residues. The CDR3 sequence is CASSDHERGHKYNEQFF. The CDR3 DNA sequence: TGTGCCAGCAGTGACCACGAGCGGGGGCACAAGTACAATGAGCAGTTCTTC.

The V gene is TRBV11-3, the J gene TRBJ2-5; D unresolved. Trimming cost V 2 bases and J 3 bases, with 7 bases left between them. The CDR3 covers 13 residues. Germline loops: CDR1 SGHNT, CDR2 YENEEA. As DNA, the CDR3 is TGTGCCAGCAGCTTAATGGCAGAAGAGACCCAGTACTTC. Its translation is CASSLMAEETQYF.

This chain joins TRBV18 and TRBJ1-2; 9 nucleotides agree with TRBD1. The germline CDR1 and CDR2 sequences are KGHSH and LQKENI. This CDR3 is 15 amino acids long. V gave up 3 bases and J gave up 2 bases; unmatched junction bases: 4. DNA of the CDR3: TGTGCCAGCTCACCCCGGACAGGGGAGAACTATGGCTACACCTTC. This gives the protein CASSPRTGENYGYTF.

V usage is TRBV7-2 and J usage is TRBJ1-5; the D gene is possibly TRBD1 (5 bases). Germline V lookup: CDR1 SGHTA, CDR2 FQGNSA. The CDR3 loop spans 14 amino acids. The V end lost 2 bases, the J end lost 6 bases, and 11 bases lay between the germline ends. The CDR3 DNA reads as TGTGCCAGCAGCTTACGCAGGGTCGGTCAGCCCCAGCATTTT. Protein product: CASSLRRVGQPQHF.

The chain uses TRBV5-4 and TRBJ2-1, with no clear D. The V and J ends lost 0 bases and 8 bases respectively, with 6 bases between them. The CDR3 runs 12 residues. CDR1 and CDR2 (germline): SGHNT, YYREEE (reference sequence). The CDR3 DNA reads as TGTGCCAGCAGCTTGGGCGGCGATGAGCAGTTCTTC. Translated, it gives CASSLGGDEQFF.

To note about this clone: At one boundary the junction diverges from the germline segment, which might be a read error. The CDR3 loop is CASSDSAAKNIQYF. CDR3 in DNA: TGTGCAAGCAGTGATAGCGCAGCCAAAAACATTCAGTACTTC. The chain employs TRBV2 and TRBJ2-4, with D perhaps matching TRBD2 (5 bases). Per the germline V gene, CDR1 is SNHLY and CDR2 is FYNNEI. The CDR3 covers 14 residues.

The chain uses TRBV4-1 and TRBJ2-7, with TRBD1 matching over 7 bases. V lost 6 bases, J lost 0 bases, and 8 bases stayed unmatched. CDR1 and CDR2 (germline): MGHRA, YSYEKL. The CDR3 length is 15 residues. CDR3 amino acids: CASRLNRDSSYEQYF. The CDR3 DNA follows: TGCGCCAGCAGGCTTAACCGGGACAGCTCCTACGAGCAGTACTTC.

The rearrangement links TRBV6-2 or TRBV6-3 to TRBJ2-1; D unresolved. Trimming removed 2 bases from V and 0 bases from J, with 8 bases in between. Germline V CDR1 and CDR2: MNHEY, SVGEGT. The CDR3 loop spans 15 amino acids. The CDR3: CASSYGPSSYNEQFF. CDR3 DNA: TGTGCCAGCAGTTACGGTCCTAGCTCCTACAATGAGCAGTTCTTC.

The V call is TRBV28, the J call TRBJ2-5, with 7 bases aligning to TRBD2. CDR3 size: 16 residues. The germline CDR1 and CDR2 sequences are MDHEN and SYDVKM. The V segment lost 8 bases and the J segment 4 bases; nucleotides outside the gene matches: 16. This CDR3 is CASGFKEAGSRETQYF. CDR3 coding DNA: TGTGCCAGCGGCTTCAAGGAAGCGGGATCGAGAGAGACCCAGTACTTC.

CDR3 amino acids: CASSVTSLNNEQFF. The CDR3, as DNA: TGTGCCAGCAGCGTAACTAGCCTTAACAATGAGCAGTTCTTC. This sequence joins TRBV9 and TRBJ2-1; the D gene is possibly TRBD2 (6 bases). V shed 1 base and J shed 5 bases, with 10 bases lying between them. Germline V lookup: CDR1 SGDLS, CDR2 YYNGEE. This CDR3 contains 14 residues. Full variable domain (remainder filled in from reference TRBV9 and TRBJ2-1): DSGVTQTPKHLITATGQRVTLRCSPRSGDLSVYWYQQSLDQGLQFLIQYYNGEERAKGNILERFSAQQFPDLHSELNLSSLELGDSALYFCASSVTSLNNEQFFGPGTRLTVL.

This chain joins TRBV29-1 and TRBJ1-4, with D uncertain. Between the trimmed V and J ends, which lost 4 bases and 1 base, there was a span of 7 bases. The germline V gene has CDR1 SQVTM and CDR2 ANQGSEA. The CDR3 has 13 residues. CDR3 DNA: TGCAGCGTTGTCATGGGAACTAATGAAAAACTGTTTTTT. Encoded protein: CSVVMGTNEKLFF.

The chain employs TRBV5-1 and TRBJ1-1; 12 bases agree with TRBD1. V was clipped by 3 bases and J by 2 bases; unmatched bases: 5. Germline CDR1 is SGHRS and CDR2 is YFSETQ. The CDR3 has 16 residues. The chain's CDR3 is CASSSGTGGDNTEAFF. CDR3 in DNA: TGCGCCAGCAGCTCCGGGACAGGGGGCGATAACACTGAAGCTTTCTTT. Together with reference TRBV5-1 and TRBJ1-1, the CDR3 gives the full variable domain: KAGVTQTPRYLIKTRGQQVTLSCSPISGHRSVSWYQQTPGQGLQFLFEYFSETQRNKGNFPGRFSGRQFSNSRSEMNVSTLELGDSALYLCASSSGTGGDNTEAFFGQGTRLTVV.

The V and J genes are TRBV7-9 and TRBJ2-7; a possible D gene is TRBD2 (6 bases). CDR1 and CDR2 from the germline V gene are SEHNR and FQNEAQ (reference sequence). The CDR3 is 14 amino acids. V lost 0 bases and J 7 bases, leaving 13 bases between the germline ends. The CDR3 reads CASSLARRGWEQYF. DNA for the CDR3: TGTGCCAGCAGCTTAGCGCGGAGGGGTTGGGAGCAGTACTTC.

V and J are TRBV28 and TRBJ1-2; 7 bases match TRBD1. V trimming: 7 bases; J trimming: 8 bases; junction bases outside the gene matches: 13. Germline-derived CDR1 and CDR2 are MDHEN and SYDVKM. The CDR3 sequence is 14 residues long. CDR3 loop: CASTSGAGGKGYTF. CDR3 bases: TGTGCCAGCACTTCCGGGGCAGGGGGGAAGGGCTACACCTTC.

This chain connects TRBV28 to TRBJ2-7; D call uncertain. The CDR3 spans 15 residues. Germline assignment: CDR1 MDHEN and CDR2 SYDVKM. V was trimmed by 2 bases and J by 6 bases, leaving 17 bases between them. CDR3 sequence reads: CASSLIWVSLGEQYF. In DNA form, the CDR3 reads TGTGCCAGCAGTTTAATTTGGGTCTCGTTAGGCGAGCAGTACTTC.

The V and J genes are TRBV7-9 and TRBJ2-7; D uncertain. Germline V lookup: CDR1 SEHNR, CDR2 FQNEAQ (reference sequence). Trimming stripped 5 bases from V and 3 bases from J, with 17 bases between. The CDR3 contains 15 residues. CDR3 coding DNA: TGTGCCAGCAGCGATCAAGGAAAGGGCAGCTACGAGCAGTACTTC. This encodes CASSDQGKGSYEQYF.

The chain employs TRBV29-1 and TRBJ2-1, with 8 bases identical to TRBD1. CDR1 is SQVTM, CDR2 ANQGSEA, per germline. V shed 7 bases, J shed 7 bases, and the junction held 12 bases outside the gene matches. The CDR3 extends over 14 amino acids. CDR3 sequence (DNA): TGCAGCGCCTTTAACAGGGGGTCCATTAATGAGCAGTTCTTC. This codes for CSAFNRGSINEQFF.

The chain is built from TRBV6-6 and TRBJ1-2; D is ambiguous. The V and J ends lost 0 bases and 2 bases respectively, with 10 bases between them. The CDR3 contains 15 residues. CDR1 and CDR2 (germline): MNHNY, SVGAGI (reference sequence). The CDR3 DNA reads TGTGCCAGCAGTTACTCACAGCTCCCCAACTATGGCTACACCTTC. This encodes CASSYSQLPNYGYTF.

In DNA, the CDR3 is TGTGCCATCAGGGAGCAGGGACAGACCGGGGAGCTGTTTTTT. Its protein is CAIREQGQTGELFF. This chain joins TRBV10-3 and TRBJ2-2; 7 bases line up with TRBD1. This CDR3 has 14 amino acids. The J segment lost 5 bases and the V segment lost 6 bases, leaving 6 bases of the junction unmatched. Germline assignment: CDR1 ENHRY and CDR2 SYGVKD.

The chain joins TRBV28 to TRBJ2-3; D gene unclear. The CDR3 has 17 amino acids. CDR1 is MDHEN, CDR2 SYDVKM, per germline. V was pared by 2 bases and J by 1 base, with 16 bases between. CDR3 sequence (DNA): TGTGCCAGCAGTTTAATTCCACTAACACGGGGCACAGATACGCAGTATTTT. Translating it yields CASSLIPLTRGTDTQYF.

V is TRBV27 and J is TRBJ1-2; D remains unclear. Germline lookup yields CDR1 MNHEY and CDR2 SMNVEV (reference sequence). Trimming cost V 4 bases and J 3 bases, with 9 bases left between them. This CDR3 comprises 13 residues. CDR3 sequence: CASSSTEDYGYTF. The CDR3 DNA is TGTGCCAGCAGTTCAACAGAGGACTATGGCTACACCTTC.

The J gene is TRBJ1-4, the V gene TRBV21-1; the table names TRBD1, a call not compared with the DNA. TRBV21-1 is tagged as a pseudogene. This CDR3 spans 15 amino acids. The CDR3 bases are TGTGCCAGCAGCGAAAAACAGCTTACTAATGAAAAACTGTTTTTT. Translating gives CASSEKQLTNEKLFF.

The gene calls are TRBV3-1 (or the pseudogene TRBV3-2) and TRBJ2-1; 7 bases align to TRBD2. V lost 5 bases, J lost 15 bases, and 7 bases stayed unmatched. CDR3 length: 11 amino acids. Looked up from germline, CDR1 is LGHDT and CDR2 is YNNKEL (reference sequence). In DNA form, the CDR3 reads TGTGCCAGCAGCAACGGTGGCGGGGGGTTCTTC. Its translation is CASSNGGGGFF.

This sequence joins TRBV7-9 and TRBJ1-3; TRBD1 is a possible D gene (6 bases). The germline V and J ends were trimmed by 6 bases and 4 bases, with 19 bases remaining between them. The CDR3 length is 16 residues. The germline V gene has CDR1 SEHNR and CDR2 FQNEAQ (reference sequence). DNA for the CDR3: TGTGCCAGCAGTTCCCGGAACAGGGTTACAGGAAACACCATATATTTT. This encodes CASSSRNRVTGNTIYF.

This chain uses TRBV5-1 with TRBJ2-1; TRBD1 matches 12 bases. Unmatched junction bases numbered 9, after V lost 5 bases and J lost 3 bases. CDR1 and CDR2 (germline): SGHRS, YFSETQ. This CDR3 spans 17 amino acids. DNA for the CDR3: TGCGCCAGCAGTCCCCCGGGACAGGGGGCGTTCTACAATGAGCAGTTCTTC. This gives the protein CASSPPGQGAFYNEQFF.

This sequence joins TRBV7-9 and TRBJ2-7; the D is unclear. Trimming pared 5 bases from V and 1 base from J, leaving 3 bases between. Germline V CDR1 and CDR2: SEHNR, FQNEAQ (reference sequence). The CDR3 has 11 amino acids. CDR3 in DNA: TGTGCCAGCAGCGGATCCTACGAGCAGTACTTC. This encodes CASSGSYEQYF.